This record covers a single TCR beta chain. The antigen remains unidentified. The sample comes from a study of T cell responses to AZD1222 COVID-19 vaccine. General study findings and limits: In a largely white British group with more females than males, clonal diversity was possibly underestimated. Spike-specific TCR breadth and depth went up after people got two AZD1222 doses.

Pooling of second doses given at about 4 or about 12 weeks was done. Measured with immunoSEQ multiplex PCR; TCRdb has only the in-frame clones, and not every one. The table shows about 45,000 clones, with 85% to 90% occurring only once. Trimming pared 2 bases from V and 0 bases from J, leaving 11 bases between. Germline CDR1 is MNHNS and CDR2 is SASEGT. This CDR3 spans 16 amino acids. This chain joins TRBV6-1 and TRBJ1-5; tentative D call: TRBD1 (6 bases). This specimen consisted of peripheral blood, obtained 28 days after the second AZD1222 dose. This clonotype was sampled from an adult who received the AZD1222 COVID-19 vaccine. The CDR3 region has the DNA TGTGCCAGCAGTGAACTGGGGACATTTAGCAATCAGCCCCAGCATTTT. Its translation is CASSELGTFSNQPQHF.